This entry lists 14 T cell receptor beta chains sequenced from one sample in a study of blood T cell repertoires in COVID-19. TCRdb's copy holds only in-frame clones and misses some; the assay was immunoSEQ multiplex PCR. The sample shows some 81,000 clones, roughly 96% of them seen only once. Material for sequencing was peripheral blood. The origin of the receptors is a human donor with active COVID-19. The donor label of this sample is uncertain.

This chain joins TRBV27 and TRBJ2-2, with D maybe TRBD2 (6 bases). CDR3 length equals 16 residues. Germline V lookup: CDR1 MNHEY, CDR2 SMNVEV (reference sequence). The germline V and J ends were trimmed by 6 bases and 3 bases, with 17 bases remaining between them. Here the CDR3 DNA reads TGTGCCAGCAGACTACTAGCCGTAACTTACACCGGGGAGCTGTTTTTT. This encodes CASRLLAVTYTGELFF.

This chain joins TRBV7-8 and TRBJ2-7; D may be TRBD1 (5 bases). Looked up from germline, CDR1 is SGHVS and CDR2 is FQNEAQ. The CDR3 is 14 amino acids. V shed 1 base and J shed 3 bases, with 10 bases lying between them. CDR3 sequence: CASSLGGSIYEQYF. The CDR3, as DNA: TGTGCCAGCAGCTTAGGGGGCAGTATCTACGAGCAGTACTTC.

The V call is TRBV28, the J call TRBJ1-2; D call uncertain. Germline CDR1 is MDHEN and CDR2 is SYDVKM. The CDR3 is 13 residues long. Trimming removed 6 bases at V and 5 bases at J, with 13 bases between. This CDR3 reads CASRPPSSYGYTF. CDR3 nucleotide sequence: TGTGCCAGCAGGCCGCCCAGTTCGTATGGCTACACCTTC.

The V gene is TRBV6-2 or TRBV6-3, the J gene TRBJ2-7, with 7 positions matching TRBD2. J gave up 4 bases and V 4 bases, and 1 base lay outside the gene matches. CDR1 is MNHEY and CDR2 is SVGEGT in the germline V gene. The CDR3 is 12 residues long. In DNA form, the CDR3 reads TGTGCCAGCAGTTGGGGGGGTTACGAGCAGTACTTC. Amino acid sequence: CASSWGGYEQYF.

The chain employs TRBV13 and TRBJ2-7; TRBD2 matches 7 bases. The CDR3 has 14 amino acids. Trimming at V came to 3 bases and at J to 4 bases, leaving 6 bases not matched to a gene. CDR1 is PRHDT and CDR2 is FYEKMQ in the germline V gene (reference sequence). Written as DNA, the CDR3 is TGTGCCAGCAGCTTCTATCGGGGGGAATACGAGCAGTACTTC. This gives the protein CASSFYRGEYEQYF.

As for this clone: Distinct nucleotide sequences in the sample also encode this CDR3. This chain links TRBV12-3 or TRBV12-4 with TRBJ2-7; D is unclear. The CDR3 is 12 amino acids. V was cut by 1 base and J by 4 bases, with 5 bases left in between. As DNA, the CDR3 is TGTGCCAGCAGTTTAGTAGCTTACGAGCAGTACTTC. Amino acids: CASSLVAYEQYF.

The V and J genes are TRBV9 and TRBJ2-7, with a possible D match to TRBD2 (5 bases). The length of the CDR3 is 16 residues. V dropped 0 bases and J dropped 7 bases, with 20 bases sitting between them. The germline V gene encodes CDR1 SGDLS and CDR2 YYNGEE. CDR3 sequence (DNA): TGTGCCAGCAGCGTAGGGGGAGTCTCTTTATATGGAGAGCAGTACTTC. Protein product: CASSVGGVSLYGEQYF.

The rearrangement links TRBV12-3 or TRBV12-4 to TRBJ2-1; D gene ambiguous. Trimming left V 6 bases short and J 2 bases short, with 5 bases between. The CDR3 has 12 amino acids. The CDR3 sequence: CASSSAYNEQFF. The CDR3 DNA is TGTGCCAGCAGCTCTGCCTACAATGAGCAGTTCTTC.

The rearrangement links TRBV6-2 or TRBV6-3 to TRBJ2-7; 10 positions agree with TRBD2. The J segment lost 3 bases and the V segment lost 6 bases, leaving 17 bases of the junction unmatched. The CDR3 is 18 amino acids. Germline CDR1 and CDR2: MNHEY and SVGEGT. The CDR3 spells CASSPDVSGGIHYYEQYF. CDR3 bases: TGTGCCAGCAGCCCTGATGTTAGCGGGGGGATCCATTACTACGAGCAGTACTTC.

This clone was found once. The chain combines TRBV7-9 with TRBJ1-5, with 12 nucleotides matching TRBD1. J was trimmed by 1 base and V by 5 bases; bases with no gene match: 9. Germline CDR1 SEHNR, CDR2 FQNEAQ (reference sequence). The CDR3 has 18 amino acids. CDR3 loop: CASSRDGTGGWSNQPQHF. For the CDR3, the DNA is TGTGCCAGCAGCCGTGACGGGACAGGGGGCTGGAGCAATCAGCCCCAGCATTTT.

The J gene is TRBJ2-7, the V gene TRBV5-1; D perhaps matches TRBD1 (5 bases). This CDR3 has 15 residues. Germline V lookup: CDR1 SGHRS, CDR2 YFSETQ. The germline V and J ends were trimmed by 4 bases and 2 bases, with 16 bases remaining between them. In DNA, the CDR3 is TGCGCCAGCAGCCTGATGACAGATCCAACCTACGAGCAGTACTTC. It yields the protein CASSLMTDPTYEQYF.

The chain carries TRBV10-3 and TRBJ2-1; 12 bases agree with TRBD1. Germline V CDR1 and CDR2: ENHRY, SYGVKD. The CDR3 length is 14 residues. J was trimmed by 8 bases and V by 8 bases; bases with no gene match: 7. The chain's CDR3 is CAIREGTGGDEQFF. The CDR3 region has the DNA TGTGCCATCCGGGAGGGGACAGGGGGCGATGAGCAGTTCTTC.

This clone was picked up one time. V usage is TRBV7-9 and J usage is TRBJ2-7; 8 positions match TRBD1. Germline V lookup: CDR1 SEHNR, CDR2 FQNEAQ (reference sequence). V gave up 7 bases and J gave up 0 bases; unmatched junction bases: 5. This CDR3 contains 14 residues. CDR3 sequence reads: CASNRQGSSYEQYF. The CDR3 coding sequence is TGTGCCAGCAACCGACAGGGGAGCTCCTACGAGCAGTACTTC. Together with reference TRBV7-9 and TRBJ2-7, the CDR3 gives the full variable domain: DTGVSQNPRHKITKRGQNVTFRCDPISEHNRLYWYRQTLGQGPEFLTYFQNEAQLEKSRLLSDRFSAERPKGSFSTLEIQRTEQGDSAMYLCASNRQGSSYEQYFGPGTRLTVT.

The J gene is TRBJ2-1, the V gene TRBV6-6; 10 bases fit TRBD2. Trimming at V came to 2 bases and at J to 7 bases, leaving 8 bases not matched to a gene. The CDR3 length is 16 residues. Germline CDR1 MNHNY, CDR2 SVGAGI (reference sequence). The CDR3 DNA reads as TGTGCCAGCAGTTACCCCCCCAGCGGGGGGGCAAATGAGCAGTTCTTC. It is translated as CASSYPPSGGANEQFF.